This T cell receptor (beta chain) was documented in a study of blood T cell repertoires in COVID-19. As for the study in general: T cells, B-cell-depleted T cells, or PBMCs provided the cDNA or gDNA that served as material.

Only one count was recorded for this clone. Authors' analysis steps: Amplification from reference gene primers served as the basis for estimated nucleated cell counts. Clones were read by immunoSEQ multiplex PCR, and TCRdb kept only the in-frame ones, dropping some. That table gives V, J and clone size, and the DNA gave D and trimming. This sample has about 34,000 clones, with about 78% found just once. The clonotype originates from a woman aged 60-75 years with acute or convalescent COVID-19. Sequenced: peripheral blood.

DNA of the CDR3: TGCGCCAGCAGCCAAGAAACCCCCTGGCAGACAGGAAACACCATATATTTT. It is translated as CASSQETPWQTGNTIYF. The chain is built from TRBV4-1 and TRBJ1-3; the D is unclear. CDR1 and CDR2 (germline): MGHRA, YSYEKL. This CDR3 has 17 residues. V was trimmed by 0 bases and J by 4 bases, leaving 16 bases between them.